This TCR beta chain was documented in a study of patients and donors after allogeneic stem cell transplantation. Concerning this clonotype: Being one base from a much bigger clone, this may be a read error.

Using its own MiXCR run on the RT-PCR reads, TCRdb lists one record per CDR3 protein. This table holds approximately 33,000 distinct CDR3 sequences, nearly 7% found once. The specimen was blood, either unsorted or a sorted T cell fraction (not recorded which). The receptor's source is a human donor who was either an allogeneic HSCT recipient or a stem cell or donor lymphocyte infusion donor (not recorded which). It is not recorded whose cells these are; they may come from a transplant donor.

The DNA for the CDR3 is TGTGCCACCTCCAGCATCCTGGGGAACTATGGCTACACCTTC. This codes for CATSSILGNYGYTF. The chain is built from TRBV27 and TRBJ1-2; D gene ambiguous. The CDR3 has 14 amino acids. Trimming removed 10 bases at V and 2 bases at J, with 17 bases between. Germline CDR1 MNHEY, CDR2 SMNVEV (reference sequence).